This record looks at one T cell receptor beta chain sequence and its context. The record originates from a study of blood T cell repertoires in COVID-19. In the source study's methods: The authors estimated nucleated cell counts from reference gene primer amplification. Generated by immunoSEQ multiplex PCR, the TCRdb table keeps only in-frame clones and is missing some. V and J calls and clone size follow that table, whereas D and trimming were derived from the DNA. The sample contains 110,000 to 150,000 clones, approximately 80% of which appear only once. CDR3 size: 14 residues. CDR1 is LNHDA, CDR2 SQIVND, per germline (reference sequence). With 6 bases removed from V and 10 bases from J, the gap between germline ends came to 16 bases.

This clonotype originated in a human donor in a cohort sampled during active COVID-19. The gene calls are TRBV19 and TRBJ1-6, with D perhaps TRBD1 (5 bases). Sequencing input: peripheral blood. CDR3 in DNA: TGTGCCAGTAGGGAGACCGGGGGGAGGTCACCCCTCCACTTT. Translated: CASRETGGRSPLHF.